The sequence of this TCR beta chain was determined in a study of cytotoxic CD8 clonotypes in ibrutinib-treated CLL. Study results and limitations: A rise in clonality was seen at ibrutinib response, and a fall back toward baseline was seen at progression. Stable or contracted on treatment, public clonotypes were also uncommon. Higher circulating CD8+ T-cell counts strongly accompanied higher baseline clonality, above age-matched healthy donors.

Extraction of approximately 2 micrograms of genomic DNA from cryopreserved PBMCs supplied material for TCR beta libraries. Clones were read by immunoSEQ multiplex PCR, and TCRdb kept only the in-frame ones, dropping some. The sample lists about 160,000 clones, approximately 80% occurring once. In germline, CDR1 is MNHNS, CDR2 SASEGT. J gave up 2 bases and V 7 bases, and 8 bases lay outside the gene matches. The CDR3 spans 14 residues. Regarding this clone: No antigen is known for it.

This TCR came from a human donor with chronic lymphocytic leukemia. The V and J genes are TRBV6-1 and TRBJ2-7, with TRBD1 matching over 7 bases. Sequenced here: PBMCs, sampled after 24 months of ibrutinib treatment. The CDR3 region is CASTIRQGAYEQYF. In DNA form, the CDR3 reads TGTGCCAGCACTATCCGACAGGGAGCCTACGAGCAGTACTTC.